Listed below are T cell receptor beta chains from one sample, sequenced in a study of blood T cell repertoires in COVID-19. Libraries were prepared by immunoSEQ multiplex PCR; TCRdb keeps only in-frame clonotypes and omits some of them. Here the sample spans around 130,000 clones, 70% to 80% being singletons. What was sequenced was peripheral blood. The receptors come from a human donor in a cohort sampled during active COVID-19. Both conserved end residues are part of each CDR3. D genes are given only for firm matches. Expanded clones get a size class; other rows say once, few or many, or leave the size out.

>TRBJ1-1|TRBV6-5|-|-
CASRAGNTEAFF
TGTGCCAGCAGGGCAGGGAACACTGAAGCTTTCTTT
>TRBJ1-2|TRBV3-1/TRBV3-2|once|-
CASSQDGRQGYGYTF
TGTGCCAGCAGCCAAGATGGGAGGCAGGGCTATGGCTACACCTTC
>TRBJ1-2|TRBV7-8|-|-
CASSPTLSLMYGYTF
TGTGCCAGCAGCCCAACCCTAAGCCTTATGTATGGCTACACCTTC
>TRBJ1-2|TRBV29-1|-|-
CSVTPRTGSGYTF
TGCAGCGTCACCCCGCGAACAGGGTCTGGCTACACCTTC
>TRBJ2-7|TRBV4-2|once|-
CASSQDGGSSYEQYF
TGTGCCAGCAGCCAAGACGGGGGAAGCTCCTACGAGCAGTACTTC
>TRBJ1-1|TRBV28|-|-
CASSSTLNTEAFF
TGTGCCAGCAGTTCGACTTTAAACACTGAAGCTTTCTTT
>TRBJ2-1|TRBV7-3|-|TRBD2
CASSLSFSGGASEQFF
TGTGCCAGCAGCTTAAGTTTTAGCGGGGGGGCTTCTGAGCAGTTCTTC
>TRBJ2-7|TRBV24-1|-|-
CATSDRSDEQYF
TGTGCCACCAGTGATAGAAGCGACGAGCAGTACTTC
>TRBJ2-5|TRBV4-1|-|-
CASSQVEGETQYF
TGCGCCAGCAGCCAAGTCGAGGGAGAGACCCAGTACTTC
>TRBJ2-7|TRBV27|-|TRBD2
CASALSGGSYEQYF
TGTGCCAGCGCACTTAGCGGGGGGTCGTACGAGCAGTACTTC
>TRBJ1-1|TRBV11-2|-|-
CASRPGDSRHTEAFF
TGTGCCAGCAGACCCGGTGACAGTCGACATACTGAAGCTTTCTTT
>TRBJ1-2|TRBV6-1|-|-
CASSEWEGGNYGYTF
TGTGCCAGCAGTGAATGGGAGGGGGGAAACTATGGCTACACCTTC
>TRBJ1-2|TRBV6-5|-|TRBD1
CASLFSGTGERGYTF
TGTGCCAGTCTTTTCTCCGGGACAGGGGAGAGAGGCTACACCTTC
>TRBJ2-3|TRBV5-1|-|TRBD2
CASSPGTSGPDTQYF
TGCGCCAGCAGCCCCGGGACTAGCGGGCCCGATACGCAGTATTTT
>TRBJ2-4|TRBV19|-|-
CASSTPPGPGAKNIQYF
TGTGCCAGTAGTACCCCCCCGGGCCCGGGGGCCAAAAACATTCAGTACTTC
>TRBJ1-1|TRBV5-1|-|-
CASSTGQNTEAFF
TGCGCCAGCAGCACGGGACAGAACACTGAAGCTTTCTTT
>TRBJ1-1|TRBV12-5|-|-
CASQMNTEAFF
TGTGCTAGTCAGATGAACACTGAAGCTTTCTTT
>TRBJ1-6|TRBV28|large|TRBD1
CASSPTGGHSPLHF
TGTGCCAGCAGCCCTACAGGGGGGCATTCACCCCTCCACTTT
>TRBJ1-5|TRBV19|-|-
CATLLRQQNQPQHF
TGTGCCACCCTGTTGCGACAGCAAAATCAGCCCCAGCATTTT
>TRBJ1-1|TRBV6-5|-|-
CASSRGTLNTEAFF
TGTGCCAGCAGTAGGGGGACACTGAACACTGAAGCTTTCTTT
>TRBJ2-2|TRBV9|-|TRBD2
CASSVSGAGELFF
TGTGCCAGCAGCGTAAGCGGGGCAGGGGAGCTGTTTTTT
>TRBJ2-5|TRBV5-5|-|-
CASSSPGAGWETQYF
TGTGCCAGCAGCTCACCAGGGGCAGGATGGGAGACCCAGTACTTC
>TRBJ1-3|TRBV28|-|-
CASSLVGGSGNTIYF
TGTGCCAGCAGTTTGGTGGGGGGCTCTGGAAACACCATATATTTT
>TRBJ2-7|TRBV5-4|-|TRBD1
CASSSPGTGLYEQYF
TGTGCCAGCAGCTCCCCAGGGACAGGGCTCTACGAGCAGTACTTC
>TRBJ2-7|TRBV12-2|-|-
CASRLCRTSGLRYEQYF
TGTGCAAGTCGCTTATGCCGGACTAGCGGGCTACGCTACGAGCAGTACTTC
>TRBJ2-7|TRBV6-1|-|-
CASSDPDRLNYEQYF
TGTGCCAGCAGTGACCCAGACAGGCTGAACTACGAGCAGTACTTC
>TRBJ1-2|TRBV11-3|-|TRBD1
CASSKGQESGYTF
TGTGCCAGCAGCAAGGGACAGGAATCTGGCTACACCTTC
>TRBJ2-7|TRBV28|few|-
CASRGGALVQQYF
TGTGCCAGCAGGGGGGGGGCCCTAGTCCAGCAGTACTTC
>TRBJ1-5|TRBV27|-|TRBD1
CASSETGANQPQHF
TGTGCCAGCAGCGAGACAGGGGCCAATCAGCCCCAGCATTTT
>TRBJ2-4|TRBV7-8|-|-
CASSLEGTGRYKNIQYF
TGTGCCAGCAGCTTAGAGGGTACAGGAAGATACAAAAACATTCAGTACTTC
>TRBJ2-7|TRBV11-2|once|TRBD2
CASSPGLAGEEQYF
TGTGCCAGCAGCCCCGGGCTAGCGGGAGAAGAGCAGTACTTC
>TRBJ1-2|TRBV5-1|-|-
CASSFSGRVDYGYTF
TGCGCCAGCAGCTTTTCCGGGAGGGTTGACTATGGCTACACCTTC